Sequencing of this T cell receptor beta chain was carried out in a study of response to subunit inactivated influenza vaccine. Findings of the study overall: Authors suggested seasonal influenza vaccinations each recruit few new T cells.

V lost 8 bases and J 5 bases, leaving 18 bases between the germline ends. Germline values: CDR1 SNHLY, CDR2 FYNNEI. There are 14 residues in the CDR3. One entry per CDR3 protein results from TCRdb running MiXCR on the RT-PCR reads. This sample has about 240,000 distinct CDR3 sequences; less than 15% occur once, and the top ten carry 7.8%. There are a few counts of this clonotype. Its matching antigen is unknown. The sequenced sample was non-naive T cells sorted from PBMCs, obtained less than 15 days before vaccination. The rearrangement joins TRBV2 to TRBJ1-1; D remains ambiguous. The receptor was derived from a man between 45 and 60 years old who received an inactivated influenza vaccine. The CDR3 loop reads CASSKFFVMTEAFF. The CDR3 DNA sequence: TGTGCCAGCTCCAAGTTCTTCGTCATGACTGAAGCTTTCTTT.